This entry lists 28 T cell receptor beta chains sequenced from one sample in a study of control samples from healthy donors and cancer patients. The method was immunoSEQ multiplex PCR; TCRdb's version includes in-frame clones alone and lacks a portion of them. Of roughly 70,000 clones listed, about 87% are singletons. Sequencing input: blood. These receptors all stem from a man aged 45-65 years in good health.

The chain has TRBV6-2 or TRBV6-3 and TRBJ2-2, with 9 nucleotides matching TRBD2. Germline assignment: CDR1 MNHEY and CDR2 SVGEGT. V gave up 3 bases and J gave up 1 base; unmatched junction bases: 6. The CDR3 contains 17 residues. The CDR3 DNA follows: TGTGCCAGCAGTTATATTCGCGGGGGGGAGAACACCGGGGAGCTGTTTTTT. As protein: CASSYIRGGENTGELFF.

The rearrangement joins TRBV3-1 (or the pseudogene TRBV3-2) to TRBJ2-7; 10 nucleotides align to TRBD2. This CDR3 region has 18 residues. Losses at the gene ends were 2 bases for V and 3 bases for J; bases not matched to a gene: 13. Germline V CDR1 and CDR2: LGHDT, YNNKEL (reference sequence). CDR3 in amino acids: CASSQSTFSSGSIYEQYF. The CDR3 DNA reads TGTGCCAGCAGCCAATCTACATTCTCTAGCGGGAGTATCTACGAGCAGTACTTC.

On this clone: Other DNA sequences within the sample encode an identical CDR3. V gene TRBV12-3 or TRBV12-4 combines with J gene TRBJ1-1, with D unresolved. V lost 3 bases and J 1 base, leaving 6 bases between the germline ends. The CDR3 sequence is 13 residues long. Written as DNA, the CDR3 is TGTGCCAGCAGTTTGACGGGGAACACTGAAGCTTTCTTT. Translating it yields CASSLTGNTEAFF.

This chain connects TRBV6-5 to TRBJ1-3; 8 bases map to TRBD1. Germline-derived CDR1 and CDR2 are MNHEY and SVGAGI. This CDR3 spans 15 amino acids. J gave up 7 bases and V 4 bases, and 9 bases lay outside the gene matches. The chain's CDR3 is CASSSRDRSANTIYF. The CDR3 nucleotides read TGTGCCAGCAGTTCCCGGGACAGGTCCGCTAACACCATATATTTT.

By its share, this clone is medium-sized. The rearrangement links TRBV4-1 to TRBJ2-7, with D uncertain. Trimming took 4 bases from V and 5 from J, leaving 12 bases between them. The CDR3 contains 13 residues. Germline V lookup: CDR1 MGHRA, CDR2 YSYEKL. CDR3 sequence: CASSPRQPDEQYF. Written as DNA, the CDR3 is TGCGCCAGCAGCCCCCGGCAGCCCGACGAGCAGTACTTC.

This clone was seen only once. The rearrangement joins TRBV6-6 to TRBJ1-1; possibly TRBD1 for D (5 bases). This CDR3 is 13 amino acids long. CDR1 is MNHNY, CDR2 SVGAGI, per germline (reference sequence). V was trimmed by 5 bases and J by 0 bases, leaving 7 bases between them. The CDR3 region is CASSGTMNTEAFF. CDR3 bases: TGTGCCAGCAGTGGGACCATGAACACTGAAGCTTTCTTT.

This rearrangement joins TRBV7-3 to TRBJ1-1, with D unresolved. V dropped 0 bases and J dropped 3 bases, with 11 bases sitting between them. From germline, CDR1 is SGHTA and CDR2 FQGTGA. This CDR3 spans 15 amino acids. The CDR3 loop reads CASSLTLGSYTEAFF. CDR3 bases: TGTGCCAGCAGCTTAACCTTGGGCAGCTACACTGAAGCTTTCTTT.

The CDR3 protein is CASLLGGREWGAFF. The CDR3 region has the DNA TGTGCCAGCCTCCTAGGGGGCAGGGAATGGGGAGCTTTCTTT. The chain joins TRBV28 to TRBJ1-1; 7 positions agree with TRBD1. V was pared by 8 bases and J by 10 bases, with 16 bases of the junction left unmatched. CDR3 length: 14 residues. Germline CDR1 reads MDHEN; CDR2 reads SYDVKM.

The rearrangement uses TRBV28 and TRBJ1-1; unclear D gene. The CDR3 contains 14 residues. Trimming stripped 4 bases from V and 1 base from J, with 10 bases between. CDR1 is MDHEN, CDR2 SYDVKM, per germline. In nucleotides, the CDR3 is TGTGCCAGCAGTTACTCAACGGGGAACACTGAAGCTTTCTTT. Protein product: CASSYSTGNTEAFF.

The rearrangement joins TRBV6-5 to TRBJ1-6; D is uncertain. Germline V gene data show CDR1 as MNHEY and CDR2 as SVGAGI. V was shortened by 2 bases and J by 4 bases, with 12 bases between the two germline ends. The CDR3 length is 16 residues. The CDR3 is CASSYRTLTYNSPLHF. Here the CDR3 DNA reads TGTGCCAGCAGTTACCGCACGCTTACTTATAATTCACCCCTCCACTTT.

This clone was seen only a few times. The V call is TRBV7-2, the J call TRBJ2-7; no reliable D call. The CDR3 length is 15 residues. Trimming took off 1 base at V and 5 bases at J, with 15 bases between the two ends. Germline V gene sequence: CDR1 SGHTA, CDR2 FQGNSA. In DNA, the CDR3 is TGTGCCAGCAGCTTAGGAACAGAATTGGTCCACGAGCAGTACTTC. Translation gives CASSLGTELVHEQYF.

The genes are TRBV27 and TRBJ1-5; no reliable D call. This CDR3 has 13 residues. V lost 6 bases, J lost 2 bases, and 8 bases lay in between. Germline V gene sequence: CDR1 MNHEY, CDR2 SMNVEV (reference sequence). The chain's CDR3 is CASRPSGNQPQHF. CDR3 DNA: TGTGCCAGCAGACCCAGCGGCAATCAGCCCCAGCATTTT.

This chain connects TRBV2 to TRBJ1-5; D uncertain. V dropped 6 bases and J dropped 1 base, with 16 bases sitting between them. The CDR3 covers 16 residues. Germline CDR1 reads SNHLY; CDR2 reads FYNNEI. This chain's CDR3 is CASRQNSQQSNQPQHF. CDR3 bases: TGTGCCAGCAGGCAAAATTCACAGCAAAGCAATCAGCCCCAGCATTTT.

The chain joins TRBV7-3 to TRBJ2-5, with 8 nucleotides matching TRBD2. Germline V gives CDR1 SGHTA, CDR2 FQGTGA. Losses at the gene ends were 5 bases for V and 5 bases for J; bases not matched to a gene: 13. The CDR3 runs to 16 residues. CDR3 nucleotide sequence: TGTGCCAGCAGCCTTTCAGGGACTAGGGGAGTCGAGACCCAGTACTTC. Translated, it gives CASSLSGTRGVETQYF.

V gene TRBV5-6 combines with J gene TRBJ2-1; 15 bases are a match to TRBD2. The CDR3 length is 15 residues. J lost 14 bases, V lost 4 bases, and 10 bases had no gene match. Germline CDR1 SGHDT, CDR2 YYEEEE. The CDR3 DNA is TGTGCCAGCAGCCGGGGACTAGCGGGAGGAGAGGGGGAGTTCTTC. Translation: CASSRGLAGGEGEFF. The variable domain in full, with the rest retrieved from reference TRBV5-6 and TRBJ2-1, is DAGVTQSPTHLIKTRGQQVTLRCSPKSGHDTVSWYQQALGQGPQFIFQYYEEEERQRGNFPDRFSGHQFPNYSSELNVNALLLGDSALYLCASSRGLAGGEGEFFGPGTRLTVL.

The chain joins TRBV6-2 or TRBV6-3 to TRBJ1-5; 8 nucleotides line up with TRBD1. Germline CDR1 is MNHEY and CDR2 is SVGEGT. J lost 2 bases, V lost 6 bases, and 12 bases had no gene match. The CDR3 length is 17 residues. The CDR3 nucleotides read TGTGCCAGCAGCAACGCAGGGGGCGCGTTAGGCAATCAGCCCCAGCATTTT. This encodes CASSNAGGALGNQPQHF.

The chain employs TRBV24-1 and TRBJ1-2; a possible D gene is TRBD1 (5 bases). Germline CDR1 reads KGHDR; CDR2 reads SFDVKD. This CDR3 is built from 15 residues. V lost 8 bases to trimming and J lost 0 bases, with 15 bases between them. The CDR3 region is CATNPTEDANYGYTF. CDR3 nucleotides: TGTGCCACCAACCCGACAGAGGACGCTAACTATGGCTACACCTTC.

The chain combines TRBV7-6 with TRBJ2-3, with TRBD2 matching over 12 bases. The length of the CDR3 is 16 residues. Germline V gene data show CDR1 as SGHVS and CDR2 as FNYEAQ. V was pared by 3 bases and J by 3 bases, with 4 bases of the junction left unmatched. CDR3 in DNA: TGTGCCAGCAGCTTCGCTGGACTAGCGGGAACAGATACGCAGTATTTT. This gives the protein CASSFAGLAGTDTQYF.

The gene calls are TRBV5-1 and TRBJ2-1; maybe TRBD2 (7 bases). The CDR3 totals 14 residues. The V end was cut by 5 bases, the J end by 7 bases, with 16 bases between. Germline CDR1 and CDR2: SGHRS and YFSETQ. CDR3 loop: CASSEGGPWNEQFF. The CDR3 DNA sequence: TGCGCCAGCAGTGAGGGGGGGCCCTGGAATGAGCAGTTCTTC.

This CDR3 is CASSLQGQGGPDTQYF. CDR3 sequence (DNA): TGTGCCAGCAGCTTACAGGGACAGGGGGGCCCAGATACGCAGTATTTT. The chain uses TRBV11-2 and TRBJ2-3, with 11 bases lining up with TRBD1. With 2 bases clipped from V and 4 bases from J, the junction kept 5 bases outside the gene matches. Germline values: CDR1 SGHAT, CDR2 FQNNGV. The CDR3 has 16 residues. Filled out from reference TRBV11-2 and TRBJ2-3, the complete variable domain reads EAGVAQSPRYKIIEKRQSVAFWCNPISGHATLYWYQQILGQGPKLLIQFQNNGVVDDSQLPKDRFSAERLKGVDSTLKIQPAKLEDSAVYLCASSLQGQGGPDTQYFGPGTRLTVL.

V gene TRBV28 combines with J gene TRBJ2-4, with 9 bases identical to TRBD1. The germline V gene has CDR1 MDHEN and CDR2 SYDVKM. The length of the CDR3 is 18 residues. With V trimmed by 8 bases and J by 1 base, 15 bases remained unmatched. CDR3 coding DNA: TGTGCCAGCTCTTTCCGGGGTACAGGGGGCTTGGCCAAAAACATTCAGTACTTC. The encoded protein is CASSFRGTGGLAKNIQYF.

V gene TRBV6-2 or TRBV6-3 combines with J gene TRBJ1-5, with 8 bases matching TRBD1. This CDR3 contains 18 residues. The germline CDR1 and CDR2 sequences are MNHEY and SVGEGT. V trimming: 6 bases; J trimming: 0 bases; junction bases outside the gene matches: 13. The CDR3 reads CASSPPGGDWYSNQPQHF. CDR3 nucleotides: TGTGCCAGCAGCCCTCCAGGGGGCGATTGGTATAGCAATCAGCCCCAGCATTTT.

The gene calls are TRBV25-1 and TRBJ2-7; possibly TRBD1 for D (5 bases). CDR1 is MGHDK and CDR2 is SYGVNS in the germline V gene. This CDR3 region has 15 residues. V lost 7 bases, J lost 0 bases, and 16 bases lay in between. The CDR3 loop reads CASTPQRQSSYEQYF. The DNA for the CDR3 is TGTGCCAGCACCCCCCAGCGACAGTCCTCCTACGAGCAGTACTTC.

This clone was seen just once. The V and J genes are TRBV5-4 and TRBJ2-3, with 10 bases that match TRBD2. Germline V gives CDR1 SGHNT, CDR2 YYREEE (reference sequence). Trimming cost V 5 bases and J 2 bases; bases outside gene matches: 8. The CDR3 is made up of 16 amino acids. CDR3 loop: CASRLRTSGDTDTQYF. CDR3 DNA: TGTGCCAGCAGGTTGAGGACTAGCGGAGACACAGATACGCAGTATTTT.

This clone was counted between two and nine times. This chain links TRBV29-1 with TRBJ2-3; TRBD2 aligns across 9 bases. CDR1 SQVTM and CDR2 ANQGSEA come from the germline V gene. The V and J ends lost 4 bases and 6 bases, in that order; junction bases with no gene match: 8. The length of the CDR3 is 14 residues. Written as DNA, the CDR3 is TGCAGCGTTGCCCTAGCGGGGACCTTGGATACGCAGTATTTT. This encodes CSVALAGTLDTQYF.

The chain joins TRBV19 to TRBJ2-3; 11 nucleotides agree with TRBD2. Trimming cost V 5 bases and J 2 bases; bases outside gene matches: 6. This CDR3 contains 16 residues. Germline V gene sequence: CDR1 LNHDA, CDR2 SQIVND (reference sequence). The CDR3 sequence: CASSRRLAGYTDTQYF. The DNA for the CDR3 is TGTGCCAGTAGTCGACGACTAGCGGGGTACACAGATACGCAGTATTTT.

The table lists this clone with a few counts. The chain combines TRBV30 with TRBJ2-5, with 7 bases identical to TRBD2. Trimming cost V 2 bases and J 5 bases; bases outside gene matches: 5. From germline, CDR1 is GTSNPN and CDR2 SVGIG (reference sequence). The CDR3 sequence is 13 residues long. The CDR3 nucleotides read TGTGCCTGGAGTTTAAGGGAGGGGGAGACCCAGTACTTC. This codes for CAWSLREGETQYF. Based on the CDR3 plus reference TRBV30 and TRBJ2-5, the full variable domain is SQTIHQWPATLVQPVGSPLSLECTVEGTSNPNLYWYRQAAGRGLQLLFYSVGIGQISSEVPQNLSASRPQDRQFILSSKKLLLSDSGFYLCAWSLREGETQYFGPGTRLLVL.

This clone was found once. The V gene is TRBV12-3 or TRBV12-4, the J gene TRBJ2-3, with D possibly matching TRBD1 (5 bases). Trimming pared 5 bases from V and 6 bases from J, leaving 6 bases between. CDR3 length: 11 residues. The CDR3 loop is CASSGADTQYF. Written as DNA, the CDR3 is TGTGCCAGCAGTGGGGCGGATACGCAGTATTTT.